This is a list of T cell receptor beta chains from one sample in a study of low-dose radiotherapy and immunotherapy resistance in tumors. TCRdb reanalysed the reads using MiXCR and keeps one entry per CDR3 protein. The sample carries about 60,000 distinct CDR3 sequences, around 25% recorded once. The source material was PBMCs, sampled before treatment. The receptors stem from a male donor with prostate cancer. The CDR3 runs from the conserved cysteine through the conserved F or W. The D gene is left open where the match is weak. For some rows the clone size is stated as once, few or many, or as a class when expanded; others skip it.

CDR3aa: CATSTAGAGAHTDTQYF
CDR3nt: TGTGCCACCAGCACGGCGGGGGCGGGGGCCCACACAGATACGCAGTATTTT
abundance: many
d_gene: NA
v_gene: TRBV15
j_gene: TRBJ2-3

CDR3aa: CASSERASGSSADTQYF
CDR3nt: TGCGCCAGCAGCGAGCGGGCTAGCGGGAGCTCGGCGGATACGCAGTATTTT
abundance: many
d_gene: TRBD2
v_gene: TRBV9
j_gene: TRBJ2-3

CDR3aa: CASSLLPARVAGTTSYEQYF
CDR3nt: TGTGCCAGCAGTTTACTGCCGGCCAGGGTAGCGGGAACTACCTCCTACGAGCAGTACTTC
abundance: many
d_gene: TRBD2
v_gene: TRBV28
j_gene: TRBJ2-7

CDR3aa: CASKGNEQYF
CDR3nt: TGTGCCAGCAAGGGGAACGAGCAGTACTTC
abundance: few
d_gene: NA
v_gene: TRBV2
j_gene: TRBJ2-7

CDR3aa: CASSIGAGPDTQYF
CDR3nt: TGTGCCAGTAGTATCGGAGCGGGGCCAGATACGCAGTATTTT
abundance: many
d_gene: TRBD2
v_gene: TRBV19
j_gene: TRBJ2-3

CDR3aa: CASSPTGGWQPQHF
CDR3nt: TGTGCCAGCAGTCCGACAGGGGGTTGGCAGCCCCAGCATTTT
abundance: few
d_gene: TRBD1
v_gene: TRBV6-5
j_gene: TRBJ1-5

CDR3aa: CASSQEGQGKLQETQYF
CDR3nt: TGCGCCAGCAGCCAAGAAGGGCAAGGAAAGTTACAAGAGACCCAGTACTTC
abundance: many
d_gene: NA
v_gene: TRBV4-1
j_gene: TRBJ2-5

CDR3aa: CASSLPQTEDLEQYF
CDR3nt: TGTGCCAGCAGTTTACCCCAGACAGAGGATCTCGAGCAGTACTTC
abundance: many
d_gene: NA
v_gene: TRBV12-3/TRBV12-4
j_gene: TRBJ2-7

CDR3aa: CSVGRGGDQPQHF
CDR3nt: TGCAGCGTTGGGAGGGGAGGGGATCAGCCCCAGCATTTT
abundance: many
d_gene: NA
v_gene: TRBV29-1
j_gene: TRBJ1-5

CDR3aa: CASSTRTSYNEQFF
CDR3nt: TGTGCCAGCAGCACTCGGACCTCTTACAATGAGCAGTTCTTC
abundance: many
d_gene: NA
v_gene: TRBV11-2
j_gene: TRBJ2-1

CDR3aa: CASREGPSTDTQYF
CDR3nt: TGTGCCAGTAGAGAGGGCCCTAGCACAGATACGCAGTATTTT
abundance: many
d_gene: NA
v_gene: TRBV19
j_gene: TRBJ2-3

CDR3aa: CASSTGQGGTEAFF
CDR3nt: TGCGCCAGCAGCACCGGACAGGGGGGAACTGAAGCTTTCTTT
abundance: many
d_gene: TRBD1
v_gene: TRBV5-1
j_gene: TRBJ1-1

CDR3aa: CASSLSGVNTGELFF
CDR3nt: TGCGCCAGCAGCTTGAGCGGGGTTAACACCGGGGAGCTGTTTTTT
abundance: many
d_gene: TRBD2
v_gene: TRBV5-1
j_gene: TRBJ2-2

CDR3aa: CASSQGRRLGTRGTEAFF
CDR3nt: TGCGCCAGCAGCCAGGGTCGTAGGCTAGGGACAAGAGGCACTGAAGCTTTCTTT
abundance: many
d_gene: NA
v_gene: TRBV4-1
j_gene: TRBJ1-1

CDR3aa: CASSQAGTAEAFF
CDR3nt: TGTGCCAGCAGCCAAGCCGGGACAGCTGAAGCTTTCTTT
abundance: many
d_gene: TRBD1
v_gene: TRBV3-1
j_gene: TRBJ1-1

CDR3aa: CASRSGLRHSYEQYF
CDR3nt: TGTGCCAGCAGGTCGGGACTCCGACATTCCTACGAGCAGTACTTC
abundance: NA
d_gene: NA
v_gene: TRBV28
j_gene: TRBJ2-7

CDR3aa: CASSLEGTGGTDTQYF
CDR3nt: TGTGCCAGCAGCTTGGAAGGGACAGGGGGCACAGATACGCAGTATTTT
abundance: few
d_gene: TRBD1
v_gene: TRBV5-3
j_gene: TRBJ2-3

CDR3aa: CAIRQEVTEAFF
CDR3nt: TGTGCCATTAGACAGGAGGTAACTGAAGCTTTCTTT
abundance: NA
d_gene: NA
v_gene: TRBV6-2/TRBV6-3
j_gene: TRBJ1-1

CDR3aa: CASSWAGGTGELFF
CDR3nt: TGCGCCAGCAGCTGGGCGGGAGGAACCGGGGAGCTGTTTTTT
abundance: many
d_gene: TRBD2
v_gene: TRBV5-1
j_gene: TRBJ2-2

CDR3aa: CASSLSGGEYGYTF
CDR3nt: TGTGCCAGCAGCTTATCGGGGGGAGAGTATGGCTACACCTTC
abundance: many
d_gene: NA
v_gene: TRBV7-3
j_gene: TRBJ1-2

CDR3aa: CASSLSSGRATEQYF
CDR3nt: TGTGCCAGCAGTTTATCTAGCGGGAGGGCTACCGAGCAGTACTTC
abundance: many
d_gene: TRBD2
v_gene: TRBV12-3/TRBV12-4
j_gene: TRBJ2-7

CDR3aa: CASSDDSGGAGEQFF
CDR3nt: TGTGCCAGCAGCGACGATAGCGGGGGGGCAGGTGAGCAGTTCTTC
abundance: NA
d_gene: TRBD2
v_gene: TRBV7-3
j_gene: TRBJ2-1

CDR3aa: CASSLDGGTGELFF
CDR3nt: TGTGCCAGCAGCTTAGATGGAGGAACCGGGGAGCTGTTTTTT
abundance: many
d_gene: NA
v_gene: TRBV11-3
j_gene: TRBJ2-2

CDR3aa: CASVGLAGVRTQYF
CDR3nt: TGTGCCAGCGTGGGACTAGCGGGAGTTCGTACGCAGTATTTT
abundance: many
d_gene: TRBD2
v_gene: TRBV28
j_gene: TRBJ2-3

CDR3aa: CASSHPGGNQPQHF
CDR3nt: TGTGCCAGCAGCCACCCCGGCGGGAATCAGCCCCAGCATTTT
abundance: many
d_gene: NA
v_gene: TRBV3-1
j_gene: TRBJ1-5

CDR3aa: CASSFKQPNTEAFF
CDR3nt: TGTGCCAGCAGTTTTAAACAGCCGAACACTGAAGCTTTCTTT
abundance: NA
d_gene: NA
v_gene: TRBV12-3/TRBV12-4
j_gene: TRBJ1-1

CDR3aa: CAISAGTGGLNTEAFF
CDR3nt: TGTGCCATCAGTGCCGGGACAGGGGGTTTGAACACTGAAGCTTTCTTT
abundance: many
d_gene: TRBD1
v_gene: TRBV10-3
j_gene: TRBJ1-1

CDR3aa: CASSQRGVSTDTQYF
CDR3nt: TGTGCCAGCTCACAACGGGGGGTCAGCACAGATACGCAGTATTTT
abundance: many
d_gene: TRBD2
v_gene: TRBV18
j_gene: TRBJ2-3

CDR3aa: CASRGVSNEQYF
CDR3nt: TGTGCCAGCAGAGGGGTCAGTAACGAGCAGTACTTC
abundance: many
d_gene: NA
v_gene: TRBV5-4
j_gene: TRBJ2-7

CDR3aa: CASSDRSREQYF
CDR3nt: TGTGCCAGCAGTGATCGGAGTAGGGAGCAGTACTTC
abundance: many
d_gene: NA
v_gene: TRBV25-1
j_gene: TRBJ2-7

CDR3aa: CASSISDRAIEQYF
CDR3nt: TGTGCCAGCAGTATCTCGGACAGGGCTATCGAGCAGTACTTC
abundance: many
d_gene: TRBD1
v_gene: TRBV2
j_gene: TRBJ2-7

CDR3aa: CASSQGSQGNQPQHF
CDR3nt: TGTGCCAGCAGCCAAGGCTCCCAGGGCAATCAGCCCCAGCATTTT
abundance: many
d_gene: NA
v_gene: TRBV4-2
j_gene: TRBJ1-5

CDR3aa: CASSRTSIEQFF
CDR3nt: TGTGCCAGCAGCCGGACTAGCATTGAGCAGTTCTTC
abundance: medium-sized
d_gene: TRBD2
v_gene: TRBV7-2
j_gene: TRBJ2-1

CDR3aa: CASSGDRGLGGYTF
CDR3nt: TGTGCCAGCAGTGGTGACAGGGGGCTTGGTGGCTACACCTTC
abundance: many
d_gene: TRBD1
v_gene: TRBV2
j_gene: TRBJ1-2

CDR3aa: CASSLEMGGLNEQFF
CDR3nt: TGCGCCAGCAGCTTGGAAATGGGAGGCCTCAATGAGCAGTTCTTC
abundance: NA
d_gene: NA
v_gene: TRBV5-1
j_gene: TRBJ2-1

CDR3aa: CASSLGGGVSYEQYF
CDR3nt: TGTGCCAGCAGTTTAGGCGGCGGGGTGTCCTACGAGCAGTACTTC
abundance: many
d_gene: NA
v_gene: TRBV27
j_gene: TRBJ2-7

CDR3aa: CASSKKNEKLFF
CDR3nt: TGTGCCAGTAGTAAAAAGAATGAAAAACTGTTTTTT
abundance: many
d_gene: NA
v_gene: TRBV19
j_gene: TRBJ1-4

CDR3aa: CAWSGDRGLETQYF
CDR3nt: TGTGCCTGGAGCGGGGACAGGGGGCTTGAGACCCAGTACTTC
abundance: many
d_gene: TRBD1
v_gene: TRBV30
j_gene: TRBJ2-5

CDR3aa: CASTPRREAYNEQFF
CDR3nt: TGTGCCAGCACCCCTCGTCGGGAGGCTTACAATGAGCAGTTCTTC
abundance: many
d_gene: TRBD2
v_gene: TRBV7-2
j_gene: TRBJ2-1

CDR3aa: CASSPAGTGTNTEAFF
CDR3nt: TGTGCCAGCAGTCCCGCCGGGACAGGGACGAACACTGAAGCTTTCTTT
abundance: few
d_gene: TRBD1
v_gene: TRBV28
j_gene: TRBJ1-1